What follows describes a single TCR beta chain. Clones were read by immunoSEQ multiplex PCR, and TCRdb kept only the in-frame ones, dropping some. Among about 250,000 clones listed, about 85% were seen once. During active infection, Seattle patients enrolled and were then monitored through disease. Trimming pared 2 bases from V and 3 bases from J, leaving 11 bases between. The V gene's germline CDR1 is LNHDA and CDR2 SQIVND (reference sequence). This CDR3 is built from 15 residues. These data originate in a study of blood T cell repertoires in COVID-19. Sequencing used peripheral blood. The clonotype originates from a human donor with COVID-19, enrolled during active disease. The donor label of this sample is uncertain. This chain joins TRBV19 and TRBJ2-1; D perhaps matches TRBD2 (5 bases). The DNA of the CDR3 is TGTGCCAGTAGTATAACGGCGGGCCTCTACAATGAGCAGTTCTTC. It yields the protein CASSITAGLYNEQFF.